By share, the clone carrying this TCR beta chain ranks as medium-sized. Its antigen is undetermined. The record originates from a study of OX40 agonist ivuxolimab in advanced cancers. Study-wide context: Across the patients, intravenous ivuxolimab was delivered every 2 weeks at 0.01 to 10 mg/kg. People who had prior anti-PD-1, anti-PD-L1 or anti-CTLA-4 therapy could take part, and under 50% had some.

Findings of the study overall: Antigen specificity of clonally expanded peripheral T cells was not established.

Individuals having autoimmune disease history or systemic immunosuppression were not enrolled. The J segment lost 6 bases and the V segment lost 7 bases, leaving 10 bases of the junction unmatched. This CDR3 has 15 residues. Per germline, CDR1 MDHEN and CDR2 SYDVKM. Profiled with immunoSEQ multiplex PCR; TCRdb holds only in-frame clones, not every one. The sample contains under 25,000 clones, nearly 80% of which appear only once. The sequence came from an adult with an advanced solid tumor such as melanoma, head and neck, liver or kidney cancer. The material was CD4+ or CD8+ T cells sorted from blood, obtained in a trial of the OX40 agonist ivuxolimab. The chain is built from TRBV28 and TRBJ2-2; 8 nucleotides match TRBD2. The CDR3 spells CASTESGSRAGELFF. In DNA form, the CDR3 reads TGTGCCAGCACTGAAAGCGGGAGTCGGGCCGGGGAGCTGTTTTTT.